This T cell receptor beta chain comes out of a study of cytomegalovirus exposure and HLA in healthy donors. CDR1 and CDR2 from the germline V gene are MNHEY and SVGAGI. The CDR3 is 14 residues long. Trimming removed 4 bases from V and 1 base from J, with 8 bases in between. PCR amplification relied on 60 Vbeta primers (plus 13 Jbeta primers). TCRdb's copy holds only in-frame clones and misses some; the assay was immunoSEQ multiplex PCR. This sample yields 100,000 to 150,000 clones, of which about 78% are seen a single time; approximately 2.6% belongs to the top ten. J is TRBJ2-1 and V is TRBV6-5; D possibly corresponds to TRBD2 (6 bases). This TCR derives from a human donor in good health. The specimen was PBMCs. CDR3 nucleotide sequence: TGTGCCAGCAGTTCCGCGGGGTCCTACAATGAGCAGTTCTTC. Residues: CASSSAGSYNEQFF.